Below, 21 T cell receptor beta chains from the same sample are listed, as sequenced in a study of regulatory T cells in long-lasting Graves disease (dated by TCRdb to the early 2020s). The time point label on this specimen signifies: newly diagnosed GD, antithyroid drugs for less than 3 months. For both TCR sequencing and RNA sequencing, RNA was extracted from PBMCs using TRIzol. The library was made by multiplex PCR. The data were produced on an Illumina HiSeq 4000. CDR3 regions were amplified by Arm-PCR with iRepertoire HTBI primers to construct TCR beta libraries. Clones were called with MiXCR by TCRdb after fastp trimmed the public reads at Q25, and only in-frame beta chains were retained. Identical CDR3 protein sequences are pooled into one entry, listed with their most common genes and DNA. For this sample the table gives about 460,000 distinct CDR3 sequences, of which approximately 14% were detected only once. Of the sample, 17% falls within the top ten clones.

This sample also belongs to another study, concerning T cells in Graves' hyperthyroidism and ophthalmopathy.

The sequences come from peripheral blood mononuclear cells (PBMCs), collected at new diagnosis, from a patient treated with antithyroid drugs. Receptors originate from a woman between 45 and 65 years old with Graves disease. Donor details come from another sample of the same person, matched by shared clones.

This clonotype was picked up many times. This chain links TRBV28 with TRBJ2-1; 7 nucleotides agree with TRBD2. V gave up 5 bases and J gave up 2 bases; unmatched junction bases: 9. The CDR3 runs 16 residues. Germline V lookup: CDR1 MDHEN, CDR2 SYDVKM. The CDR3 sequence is CASSGASGRTYNEQFF. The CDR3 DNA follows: TGTGCCAGCAGTGGGGCTAGCGGTAGAACCTACAATGAGCAGTTCTTC.

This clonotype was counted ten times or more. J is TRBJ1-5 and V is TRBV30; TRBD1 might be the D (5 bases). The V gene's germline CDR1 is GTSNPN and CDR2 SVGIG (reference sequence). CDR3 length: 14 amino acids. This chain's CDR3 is CAGAGKGGNQPQHF. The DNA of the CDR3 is TGTGCTGGGGCCGGAAAAGGGGGCAATCAGCCCCAGCATTTT.

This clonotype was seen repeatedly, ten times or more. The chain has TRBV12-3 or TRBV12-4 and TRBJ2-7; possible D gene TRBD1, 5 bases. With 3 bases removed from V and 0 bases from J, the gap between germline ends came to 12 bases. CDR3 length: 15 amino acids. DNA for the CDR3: TGTGCCAGCAGTTTCGGACATGGAAGCTCCTACGAGCAGTACTTC. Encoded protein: CASSFGHGSSYEQYF.

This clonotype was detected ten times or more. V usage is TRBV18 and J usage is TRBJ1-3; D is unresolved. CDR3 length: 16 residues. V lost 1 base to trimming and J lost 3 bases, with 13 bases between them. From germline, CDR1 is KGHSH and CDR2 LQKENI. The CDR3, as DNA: TGTGCCAGCTCACCACGCCAGGTTGGCGGTGGAAACACCATATATTTT. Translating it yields CASSPRQVGGGNTIYF.

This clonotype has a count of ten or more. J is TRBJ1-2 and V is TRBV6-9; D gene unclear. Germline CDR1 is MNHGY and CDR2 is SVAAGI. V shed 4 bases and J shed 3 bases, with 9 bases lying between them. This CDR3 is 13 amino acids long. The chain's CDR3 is CASSSDRHYGYTF. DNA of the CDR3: TGTGCCAGCAGTTCGGACCGTCACTATGGCTACACCTTC.

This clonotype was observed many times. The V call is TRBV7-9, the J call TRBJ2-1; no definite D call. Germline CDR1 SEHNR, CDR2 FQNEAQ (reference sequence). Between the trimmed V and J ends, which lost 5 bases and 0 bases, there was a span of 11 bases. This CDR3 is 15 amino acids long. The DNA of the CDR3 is TGTGCCAGCAGCGGCATGGTCAGCTCCTACAATGAGCAGTTCTTC. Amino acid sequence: CASSGMVSSYNEQFF.

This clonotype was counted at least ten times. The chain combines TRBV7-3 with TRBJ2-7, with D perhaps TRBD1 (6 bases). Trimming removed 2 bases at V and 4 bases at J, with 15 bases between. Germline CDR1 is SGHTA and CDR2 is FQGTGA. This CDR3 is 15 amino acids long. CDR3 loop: CASSLAATGFYEQYF. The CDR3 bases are TGTGCCAGCAGCTTAGCCGCGACAGGTTTTTACGAGCAGTACTTC.

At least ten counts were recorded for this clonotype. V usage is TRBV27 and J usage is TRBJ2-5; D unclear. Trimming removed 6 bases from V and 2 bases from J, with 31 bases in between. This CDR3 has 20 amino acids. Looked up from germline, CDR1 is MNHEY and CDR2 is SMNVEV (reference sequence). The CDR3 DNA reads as TGTGCCAGCAGAATGAGTAACGAGCGAGATCACCCGTACTTACAAGAGACCCAGTACTTC. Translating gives CASRMSNERDHPYLQETQYF.

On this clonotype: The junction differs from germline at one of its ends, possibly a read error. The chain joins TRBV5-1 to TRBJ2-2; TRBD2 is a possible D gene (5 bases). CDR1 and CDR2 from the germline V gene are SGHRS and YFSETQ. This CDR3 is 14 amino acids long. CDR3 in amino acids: CASSLGANTGELIF. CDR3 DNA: TGCGCCAGCAGCTTGGGCGCGAACACCGGGGAGCTGATTTTT.

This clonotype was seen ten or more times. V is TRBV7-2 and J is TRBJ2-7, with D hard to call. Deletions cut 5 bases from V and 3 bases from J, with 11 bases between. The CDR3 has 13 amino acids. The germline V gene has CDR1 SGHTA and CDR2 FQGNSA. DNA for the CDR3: TGTGCCAGCAGCCAACCAGTAGACTACGAGCAGTACTTC. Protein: CASSQPVDYEQYF.

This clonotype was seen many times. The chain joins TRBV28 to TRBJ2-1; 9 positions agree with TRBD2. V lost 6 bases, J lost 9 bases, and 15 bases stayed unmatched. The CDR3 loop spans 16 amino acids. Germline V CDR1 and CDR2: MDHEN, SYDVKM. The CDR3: CASSPGGGRAQGEQFF. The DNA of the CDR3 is TGTGCCAGCAGCCCTGGGGGCGGGAGGGCCCAGGGTGAGCAGTTCTTC.

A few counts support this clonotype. The CDR3 bases are TGTGCCAGCAGCCAAGAAGTCGGCTTGTTCGGAAACACCATATATTTT. Translated, it gives CASSQEVGLFGNTIYF. This rearrangement joins TRBV3-1 to TRBJ1-3, with D unclear. Trimming left V 0 bases short and J 4 bases short, with 13 bases between. This CDR3 is built from 16 residues. The germline CDR1 and CDR2 sequences are LGHDT and YNNKEL (reference sequence).

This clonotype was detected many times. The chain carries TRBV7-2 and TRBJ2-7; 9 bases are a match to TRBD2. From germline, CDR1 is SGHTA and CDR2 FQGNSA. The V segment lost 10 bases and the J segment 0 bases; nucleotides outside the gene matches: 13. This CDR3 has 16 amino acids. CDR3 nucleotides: TGTGCCAACAACCCGTACACTAGCGGGTCCTCCTACGAGCAGTACTTC. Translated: CANNPYTSGSSYEQYF.

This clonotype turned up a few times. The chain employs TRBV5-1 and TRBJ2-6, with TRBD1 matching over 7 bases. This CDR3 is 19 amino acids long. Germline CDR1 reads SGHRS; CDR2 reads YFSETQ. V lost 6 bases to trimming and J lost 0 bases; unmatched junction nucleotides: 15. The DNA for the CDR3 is TGCGCCAGCAAACCCGCTCTCGGGACAGCCTACTCTGGGGCCAACGTCCTGACTTTC. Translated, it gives CASKPALGTAYSGANVLTF.

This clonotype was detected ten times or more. The chain's CDR3 is CAWSVGGSSYNEQFF. CDR3 in DNA: TGTGCCTGGAGTGTGGGGGGGTCCTCCTACAATGAGCAGTTCTTC. This rearrangement joins TRBV30 to TRBJ2-1, with 7 bases that match TRBD2. The V and J ends lost 0 bases and 0 bases, in that order; junction bases with no gene match: 2. The CDR3 contains 15 residues. In germline, CDR1 is GTSNPN, CDR2 SVGIG (reference sequence).

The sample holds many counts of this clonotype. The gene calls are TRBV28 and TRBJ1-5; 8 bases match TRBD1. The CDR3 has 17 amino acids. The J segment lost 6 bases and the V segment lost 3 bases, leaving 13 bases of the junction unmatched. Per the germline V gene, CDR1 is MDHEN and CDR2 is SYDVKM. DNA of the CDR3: TGTGCCAGCAGTTTTAATCCCCTCCGGACAGGGACTCAGCCCCAGCATTTT. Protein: CASSFNPLRTGTQPQHF.

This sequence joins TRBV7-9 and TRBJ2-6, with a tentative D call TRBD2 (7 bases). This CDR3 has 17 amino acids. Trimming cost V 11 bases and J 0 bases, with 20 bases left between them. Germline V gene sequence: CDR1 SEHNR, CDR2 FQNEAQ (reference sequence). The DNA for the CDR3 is TGTGCCCCTGGGGGGGCAGGGTCCTCCTCTGGGGCCAACGTCCTGACTTTC. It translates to CAPGGAGSSSGANVLTF.

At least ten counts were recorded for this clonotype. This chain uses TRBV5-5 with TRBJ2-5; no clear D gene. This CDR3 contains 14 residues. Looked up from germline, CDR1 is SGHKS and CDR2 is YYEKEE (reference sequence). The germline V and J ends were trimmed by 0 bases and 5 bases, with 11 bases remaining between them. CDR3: CASSLEAVRETQYF. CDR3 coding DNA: TGTGCCAGCAGCTTGGAGGCTGTAAGGGAGACCCAGTACTTC.

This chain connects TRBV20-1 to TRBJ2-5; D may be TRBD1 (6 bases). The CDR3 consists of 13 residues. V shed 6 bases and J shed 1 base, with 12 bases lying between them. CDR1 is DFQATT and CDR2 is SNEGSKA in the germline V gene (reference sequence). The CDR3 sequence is CSAPDSSQETQYF. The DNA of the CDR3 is TGCAGTGCACCGGACAGTTCCCAAGAGACCCAGTACTTC.

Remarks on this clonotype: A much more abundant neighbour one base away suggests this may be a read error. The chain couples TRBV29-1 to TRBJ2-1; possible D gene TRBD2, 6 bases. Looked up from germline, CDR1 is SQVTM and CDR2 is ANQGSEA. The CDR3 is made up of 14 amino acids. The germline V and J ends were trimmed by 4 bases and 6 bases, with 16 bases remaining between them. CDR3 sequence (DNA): TGCAGCGTTGGTCGAAACGGGACTCCCAATGAGCAGTTCTTC. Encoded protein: CSVGRNGTPNEQFF.

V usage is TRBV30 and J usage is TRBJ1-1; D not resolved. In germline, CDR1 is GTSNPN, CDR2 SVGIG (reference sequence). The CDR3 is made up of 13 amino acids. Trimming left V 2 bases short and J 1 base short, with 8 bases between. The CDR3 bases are TGTGCCTGGAGTCTCCAGTCGAACACTGAAGCTTTCTTT. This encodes CAWSLQSNTEAFF.